This TCR beta chain is from a study of persistence of HIV-infected CD4 T cells (dated by TCRdb to the early 2020s). Regarding the study in general: CMV- and HIV-1 Gag-responding CD4+ T cells were isolated from ART-treated individuals so that antigen-driven clonal expansion of HIV-1-infected cells could be examined. The median time participants had been on suppressive ART was less than ten years. Peripheral blood samples of up to about 200 mL were obtained at multiple time points, with the exception of two participants, for whom leukapheresis was performed at a single time point. The clonality of all cells in each sorted population was assessed by TCRbeta sequencing, whereas the clonality of infected cells was assessed by proviral sequencing. Cross-participant TCR cluster analysis included about 8 participants for CMV and more than five participants for Gag.

The meaning of the sample's treatment or condition label: suppressive antiretroviral therapy. A pool of overlapping HIV-1 Gag 15-mer peptides, at about 0.99 ug per peptide per mL, was used to stimulate the cells. Memory CD4+ T cells that did not respond, being CD40L-negative, CD69-negative and CD45RO-high, were sorted as memory populations depleted of antigen-responding cells. HIV-1-infected adults in whom suppressive ART had been started during chronic infection were enrolled as participants. Plasma HIV-1 RNA had been undetectable (below 50 copies/mL) in participants for at least 4 years. To be included, a participant needed positive CMV serology and a CD4+ T cell count above 400 cells/uL. Before stimulation, PBMCs were isolated using density centrifugation and then depleted of CD8+ T cells. For 18 hours, CD8-depleted PBMCs were stimulated with anti-CD28/CD49d costimulation, a CD40-blocking antibody, and enfuvirtide, which was added to prevent new infections. Cells were sorted on a Beckman Coulter MoFlo Legacy or XDP sorter, with propidium iodide excluding dead cells. Genomic DNA was extracted with the QIAamp DNA Mini Kit for samples above one million cells, otherwise with the Quick-DNA Microprep Kit.

About this clone itself: It has no known antigen specificity. No base-level quality is on record; no much larger clone is a single base apart.

TCRbeta repertoires were sequenced from genomic DNA with the immunoSEQ hsTCRB assay version 4 in survey mode. Genomic DNA was diluted to 9 to 10 ng/uL, and up to 1 ug per sample was used for TCRbeta sequencing. For the original study's pipeline: Analysis of the TCRbeta data was done in ImmunoSeq Analyzer 3.0, and diversity was computed on productive nucleotide rearrangements. The improved Chao index was used to estimate lower-bound TCR diversity, and the Gini coefficient was used to estimate clonality using the Immunarch R package. Nucleotide rearrangements that differed but encoded the same CDR3beta amino acid sequence were counted as separate clonotypes. Differential abundance analysis identified TCRbeta sequences significantly enriched in antigen-responding cells relative to anti-CD3/anti-CD28-activated cells. Using predicted peptide-MHC specificity as the basis, GLIPH2 grouped TCRs into clusters, both for each participant individually and for the merged data sets that combined participants. TCRdb holds this immuneACCESS table with in-frame rearrangements only. Some clones are missing; in checked studies, unresolved V genes explain under half, and the rest has no known cause. The DNA was the basis for D and trimming; V, J and clone size are from that table. This sample lists some 58,000 clones; more than 70% were detected once. The top ten clonotypes cover around 1.7% of the sample.

From a lookup of the germline V gene, CDR1 and CDR2 are MNHEY and SVGEGT. The CDR3 spans 15 residues, from the cysteine through the phenylalanine. Just the 45-base CDR3 DNA is kept, in frame starting at base 1. Ends trimmed: V by 4 bases, J by 9 bases; bases unmatched to a gene: 5. Summary of the overall study and its limitations: Bulk TCR analyses could not be limited to the rare CMV-responding cells that actually contained HIV-1 proviruses. Significantly lower TCRbeta richness was observed in CMV- and Gag-responding cells than in anti-CD3/anti-CD28-responding cells, and higher oligoclonality was observed in CMV-responding cells than in CD3/CD28-stimulated and Gag-responding cells. Within the same sorted populations, how oligoclonal the TCRs were correlated with how oligoclonal the proviruses were. The study involved few individuals and tested only a limited range of antigens. Enrichment of degenerate expanded CDR3beta sequences was found in antigen-responding cells, suggesting convergent selection of CD4+ responses to CMV and Gag.

The sequence links TRBV6-2 or TRBV6-3 to TRBJ2-1; 14 bases in the junction line up with TRBD2. The receptor was isolated from an adult man with HIV who was CMV-seropositive. This specimen was CD4+ T cells sorted from PBMCs after 18-hour stimulation, taken from a patient who received antiretroviral therapy. The sample's cell subset or site label, in plain terms: CD40L-CD69- CD45RO-high memory CD4 T cells not responding to Gag peptides. CDR3 region: CASSSTSGGAIEQFF. The nucleotide sequence reads TGTGCCAGCAGTTCGACTAGCGGGGGGGCTATTGAGCAGTTCTTC.